This T cell receptor (beta chain) was sequenced during a study of T cell responses to AZD1222 COVID-19 vaccine. Overall study findings and caveats: With dominance at 160-218 and 743-854, vaccine-associated CD4 TCRs spanned spike.

TCRdb's copy holds only in-frame clones and misses some; the assay was immunoSEQ multiplex PCR. The sample carries approximately 260,000 clones, 85% to 95% recorded once. With respect to this clone: The antigen is unknown.

The sample was peripheral blood, taken on day 0 of AZD1222 vaccination. The TCR sequence derives from an adult in good health.

The CDR3 spells CAISWGYEQYF. The CDR3, as DNA: TGTGCCATCAGCTGGGGATACGAGCAGTACTTC. The J gene is TRBJ2-7, the V gene TRBV10-3; D is uncertain. This CDR3 has 11 residues. The V gene's germline CDR1 is ENHRY and CDR2 SYGVKD. V was shortened by 6 bases and J by 4 bases, with 7 bases between the two germline ends.